This T cell receptor beta chain was documented in a study of blood T cell repertoires in COVID-19 (dated by TCRdb to about 2020). For context, the study as a whole: Samples from collaborators originated in the United States, Italy and Spain and spanned both the acute and convalescent phases of COVID-19. The prospective study material was composed of cDNA or gDNA derived from T cells, B-cell-depleted T cells, or PBMCs. Deeply sampled blood TCRbeta repertoires from subjects exposed to, actively infected with, or recovered from COVID-19 were included in the dataset. The repertoires were made available in a free public database intended to serve as a resource for research on the immune response to SARS-CoV-2. The samples were drawn from the first 160 participants of the ongoing ImmuneRACE study and from over a thousand subjects provided by 6 global collaborators. Nearly every sample came with metadata listing a de-identified subject ID, COVID-19 status, age in years and sex. Where available, HLA class I and class II types were obtained from metadata supplied by the sample provider rather than from assay-based typing.

What the authors observed across the whole study: The quantity of clinical and demographic metadata differed by source and by participant and was supplied without curation.

From the cysteine up to the phenylalanine, the CDR3 has a length of 17 residues. Of the read, only the CDR3 DNA is kept; its 51 bases are in frame from base 1. V is clipped by 5 bases and J by 0 bases, and the sequence between their germline boundaries is 17 bases long. CDR1 and CDR2 were assigned from the germline V gene (reference sequence) as LNHDA and SQIVND. TCRbeta CDR3 regions were amplified from genomic DNA using the immunoSEQ Assay, a bias-controlled multiplex PCR. Per the source publication's procedure: Nucleated cell counts per sample were estimated from amplification of reference gene primers within the assay. To quantify the absolute abundance of each unique TCRbeta CDR3 rearrangement, sequence reads were collapsed and filtered. For each sample, productive Simpson clonality was calculated as the square root of Simpson's diversity index across productive rearrangements. What TCRdb holds here is the immuneACCESS table cut down to in-frame rearrangements. Part of the clones is not present; checked against another copy, under half of the missing clones reflect an unresolved V gene, and the others are unexplained. V and J calls and clone size are those listed in that table; D and trimming were worked out from the DNA. The sample table lists 250,000 or so clones, roughly 90% of them with a count of one. Less than 3% of the sample lies in the top ten.

The collaborating institutions used their own protocols to collect whole blood in K2EDTA tubes. For TCRbeta analysis, collaborators shipped samples as frozen whole blood, isolated PBMCs, or DNA extracted from either of those sample types. As for this clone: The target of this receptor is not known. The record has no base qualities; no much larger clone is one base away.

Here the chain combines TRBV19 and TRBJ1-3; matching of 6 bases hints at TRBD1 as the D gene. Sequenced: peripheral blood. The source of this sequence is a woman in her 30s with active or convalescent COVID-19. The CDR3 region reads CASSAFSGHSSGNTIYF. Here is the DNA: TGTGCCAGTAGTGCCTTCTCGGGACACAGCTCTGGAAACACCATATATTTT.